This entry concerns a single T cell receptor beta chain. Its antigen remains unknown. Some clones are missing from TCRdb's copy, which holds only in-frame ones; the method was immunoSEQ multiplex PCR. The table includes almost 50,000 clones, about nine tenths detected once. The entry originates in a study of OX40 agonist ivuxolimab in advanced cancers. The CDR3 consists of 16 residues. Germline loops: CDR1 MGHRA, CDR2 YSYEKL. The ends lost 0 bases at V and 10 bases at J; junction bases unmatched: 10. Overall study results and limits: Antigen targets of the expanded peripheral T cells went undetermined.

This receptor was taken from an adult with an advanced solid tumor such as melanoma, head and neck, liver or kidney cancer. This rearrangement joins TRBV4-1 to TRBJ2-2; 8 bases agree with TRBD2. Sequences were derived from CD4+ or CD8+ T cells sorted from blood, sampled in a trial of the OX40 agonist ivuxolimab. For the CDR3, the DNA is TGCGCCAGCAGCCAAGAGGGGTGGCCGGGAGGGAAGGAGCTGTTTTTT. It yields the protein CASSQEGWPGGKELFF.